These 13 T cell receptor beta chains were all obtained from the same sample, sequenced in a study of breast tumors, draining lymph nodes, adjacent tissues. TCRdb used MiXCR to reprocess the multiplex PCR reads, holding one entry per CDR3 protein. Of some 25,000 distinct CDR3 sequences listed, 20% to 25% were seen once; the top ten hold 13%. Input material: breast tumor tissue. The receptors were sampled from a female donor with breast cancer. Some clones in this sample may be carry-over from other donors' samples.

For the CDR3, the DNA is TGCGCCAGCAGAAAAGCGGGAGTCTCAGATACGCAGTATTTT. Amino acid sequence: CASRKAGVSDTQYF. The V and J genes are TRBV5-1 and TRBJ2-3; 8 bases map to TRBD2. CDR1 is SGHRS and CDR2 is YFSETQ in the germline V gene. The CDR3 sequence is 14 residues long. V was pared by 5 bases and J by 4 bases, with 6 bases of the junction left unmatched. The full variable domain, in which reference TRBV5-1 and TRBJ2-3 provide the parts outside the CDR3, is KAGVTQTPRYLIKTRGQQVTLSCSPISGHRSVSWYQQTPGQGLQFLFEYFSETQRNKGNFPGRFSGRQFSNSRSEMNVSTLELGDSALYLCASRKAGVSDTQYFGPGTRLTVL.

This clonotype was detected ten times or more. V usage is TRBV2 and J usage is TRBJ2-1, with 7 bases identical to TRBD1. The trim removed 6 bases at V and 10 bases at J, leaving 9 bases unmatched. Germline V lookup: CDR1 SNHLY, CDR2 FYNNEI. The CDR3 has 13 amino acids. The CDR3 spells CASRGTVMKEQFF. CDR3 bases: TGTGCCAGCAGGGGGACAGTTATGAAAGAGCAGTTCTTC.

Ten or more counts support this clonotype. CDR3 protein: CASSLGSGGYNEQFF. CDR3 nucleotide sequence: TGCGCCAGCAGCCTGGGGTCAGGGGGTTACAATGAGCAGTTCTTC. The gene calls are TRBV5-1 and TRBJ2-1; 7 bases align to TRBD1. CDR1 and CDR2 from the germline V gene are SGHRS and YFSETQ. This CDR3 is built from 15 residues. Trimming took 4 bases from V and 4 from J; bases not matched to a gene: 8.

The chain employs TRBV28 and TRBJ1-4; possibly TRBD1 for D (6 bases). The germline CDR1 and CDR2 sequences are MDHEN and SYDVKM. The CDR3 consists of 14 residues. Trimming pared 6 bases from V and 11 bases from J, leaving 19 bases between. The CDR3 reads CASSQGGRVEKLFF. The CDR3 DNA follows: TGTGCCAGCAGCCAAGGGGGGAGAGTTGAGAAACTGTTTTTT.

This clonotype was picked up many times. The chain has TRBV12-5 and TRBJ2-5; D is possibly TRBD1 or TRBD2 (6 bases each). V lost 7 bases, J lost 2 bases, and 17 bases lay in between. The length of the CDR3 is 15 residues. CDR1 and CDR2 from the germline V gene are LGHNT and FRNRAP. CDR3 nucleotide sequence: TGTGCTAGTGCCACGGAGGGCGGACAGCAAGAGACCCAGTACTTC. This encodes CASATEGGQQETQYF. The full variable domain, completed using reference TRBV12-5 and TRBJ2-5, is DARVTQTPRHKVTEMGQEVTMRCQPILGHNTVFWYRQTMMQGLELLAYFRNRAPLDDSGMPKDRFSAEMPDATLATLKIQPSEPRDSAVYFCASATEGGQQETQYFGPGTRLLVL.

The chain links TRBV2 to TRBJ2-1; 7 nucleotides align to TRBD1. Losses at the gene ends were 11 bases for V and 4 bases for J; bases not matched to a gene: 17. Per germline, CDR1 SNHLY and CDR2 FYNNEI. The CDR3 length is 16 residues. CDR3 region: CAGGDSRDSLYNEQFF. CDR3 bases: TGTGCCGGCGGTGATTCCCGGGACAGCCTATACAATGAGCAGTTCTTC.

This clonotype was picked up many times. The V call is TRBV2, the J call TRBJ1-2, with D unresolved. The germline V and J ends were trimmed by 3 bases and 8 bases, with 13 bases remaining between them. The CDR3 has 13 amino acids. The V gene's germline CDR1 is SNHLY and CDR2 FYNNEI. Here the CDR3 reads CASSDNIAWGYTF. CDR3 nucleotides: TGTGCCAGCAGTGATAACATCGCTTGGGGCTACACCTTC. The whole variable domain, remainder taken from reference TRBV2 and TRBJ1-2, is EPEVTQTPSHQVTQMGQEVILRCVPISNHLYFYWYRQILGQKVEFLVSFYNNEISEKSEIFDDQFSVERPDGSNFTLKIRSTKLEDSAMYFCASSDNIAWGYTFGSGTRLTVV.

The sample holds many counts of this clonotype. The rearrangement uses TRBV28 and TRBJ2-3; 8 positions agree with TRBD2. This CDR3 region has 14 residues. Trimming cost V 7 bases and J 2 bases; bases outside gene matches: 5. Germline V CDR1 and CDR2: MDHEN, SYDVKM. The CDR3 coding sequence is TGTGCCAGCACTGTAGCGGGACTCACAGATACGCAGTATTTT. Residues: CASTVAGLTDTQYF.

This clonotype was recorded at least ten times. The gene calls are TRBV20-1 and TRBJ2-5; no clear D gene. The germline gives CDR1 DFQATT, CDR2 SNEGSKA (reference sequence). Trimming removed 5 bases from V and 4 bases from J, with 11 bases in between. The CDR3 consists of 12 residues. The CDR3 is CSALLNGETQYF. The DNA of the CDR3 is TGCAGTGCTCTCCTGAACGGAGAGACCCAGTACTTC.

The CDR3 DNA reads as TGTGCCAGCAGCTTGATTGGGGGGGGGACCCAGTACTTC. Its protein product is CASSLIGGGTQYF. The J gene is TRBJ2-5, the V gene TRBV7-3; 7 bases align to TRBD2. Per the germline V gene, CDR1 is SGHTA and CDR2 is FQGTGA. J gave up 7 bases and V 3 bases, and 5 bases lay outside the gene matches. This CDR3 contains 13 residues.

This sequence joins TRBV12-3 or TRBV12-4 and TRBJ2-3; the match to TRBD2 covers 9 bases. After removal of 7 bases from V and 4 bases from J, the junction contained 12 bases not matched to a gene. The CDR3 sequence is 16 residues long. CDR3 DNA sequence: TGTGCCAGCACCCTTGGAGGGACTAGCCCCGCAGATACGCAGTATTTT. Amino acid sequence: CASTLGGTSPADTQYF.

This chain links TRBV20-1 with TRBJ2-2; TRBD2 agrees at 10 bases. After removal of 0 bases from V and 4 bases from J, the junction contained 2 bases not matched to a gene. This CDR3 is built from 15 residues. Germline-derived CDR1 and CDR2 are DFQATT and SNEGSKA (reference sequence). The CDR3 region is CSARESGGGTGELFF. In DNA, the CDR3 is TGCAGTGCTAGAGAGAGCGGGGGGGGCACCGGGGAGCTGTTTTTT.

The gene calls are TRBV10-1 and TRBJ2-7; TRBD1 matches at 8 bases. Germline lookup yields CDR1 WNHNN and CDR2 SYGVQD (reference sequence). The CDR3 extends over 14 amino acids. Trimming removed 6 bases from V and 4 bases from J; junction bases left unmatched: 8. Here the CDR3 DNA reads TGCGCCAGCAGCTCCGGGACAGGCCTGTACGAGCAGTACTTC. It yields the protein CASSSGTGLYEQYF.